Listed here is a single T cell receptor (beta chain). The antigen this receptor binds is unknown. Base quality data are lacking; no much larger clone is found one base away. Sample time point, as interpreted from the label and publication: baseline pretreatment blood. Per the publication, the treatment or condition label means: 15 Gy SBRT to primary tumor, nephrectomy 4 weeks later. To track tumor-enriched clonotypes, serial peripheral blood was sampled from radiation-treated patients at baseline and at 2 weeks and 4 weeks after SBRT. All patients had renal cell carcinoma with clear cell pathology. Genomic DNA for TCR sequencing was prepared using the QIAamp DNA Blood Mini Kit (Qiagen). The analyses included just those samples that passed every quality control check. The CDR3, from cysteine to phenylalanine, totals 16 residues. Of the read, only the CDR3 DNA is kept; its 48 bases are in frame from base 1. From the germline V gene (reference sequence), CDR1 is SGHNT and CDR2 is YYREEE. V gives up 3 bases and J gives up 4 bases, and the segment between their germline ends measures 14 bases.

This record comes from a study of radiation and T cells in renal cell carcinoma (dated by TCRdb to the early 2020s). About the study as a whole: The samples were drawn from a clinical trial, where primary renal cell carcinomas were treated with 15 Gy of stereotactic body radiation therapy and then removed by nephrectomy 4 weeks afterward. In the approximately 53 samples combined, fewer than 5 million unique CDR3 nucleotide sequences were found, encoding roughly 3,000,000 unique CDR3 amino acid sequences. In total, more than 50 samples underwent TCR beta sequencing: 25 or so tumors plus 27 peripheral blood samples. The paper's findings and limits, for the study overall: Because pretreatment tumor biopsies were not available, the baseline intratumoral presence of clonotypes could not be determined. In blood, the top tumor clonotypes increased between baseline and 2 weeks post-radiation and then shrank by 4 weeks, which suggests that tumor-resident clones expanded only transiently. Because the trial had a single-armed design, the trial could not examine how radiation dose or scheduling affected the TCR repertoire. Changes in the blood repertoire were not tracked past 4 weeks after treatment.

The immunoSEQ kit was used, according to the manufacturer's recommendations, to generate TCR beta libraries from genomic DNA. To prepare libraries, a first multiplex PCR with proprietary primers was run, followed by a second PCR that added unique barcodes, and a bead cleanup was done after each round. Each sample batch included a kit-provided positive control reaction and a negative control reaction. The final libraries were assessed on an Agilent 4200 TapeStation D1000 ScreenTape, pooled by volume, and quantified by qPCR. Sequencing was performed on an Illumina NextSeq500 using a MidOutput 150-cycle cartridge, with 156 Read1 cycles, 15 Index1 cycles, and the kit custom primers. The pooled library was loaded at approximately 1 pM, with an approximately 20% PhiX control spiked in. The authors' analysis ran thus. The vendor-processed data were analyzed in R, and a clonotype was defined as all T cells that share the same CDR3 nucleotide sequence. For clone abundance analyses, frequencies were normalized to the 10,000 most abundant clones per sample. Public T cell clones, averaging fewer than five per sample, were removed before analysis. Tumor-enriched clonotypes and baseline blood-enriched clonotypes were defined as those with an abundance difference of at least 32-fold between compartments. A beta-binomial differential abundance model was applied to find clonotypes that expanded or contracted between blood time points. Tumor-blood repertoire similarity was measured with the Baroni-Urbani and Buser coefficient, and groups were compared using two-tailed Wilcoxon tests in R. TCRdb carries this immuneACCESS record with in-frame sequences only. Its versions omit some clonotypes, under half of them owing to an unresolved V gene in the studies checked, with the rest unexplained. V, J and clone size reflect that table, while D and trimming were determined from the DNA. The table for this sample lists 150,000 or so clones; 88% of them were counted only once. 3.5% to 5% of the sample is in the top ten clones.

This TCR came from a woman between 70 and 85 years old with renal cell carcinoma. The chain is encoded by TRBV5-4 joined to TRBJ2-6; the D gene is perhaps TRBD1, from 6 matching bases. Sequenced here: blood, sampled from a patient whose treatment included radiotherapy and nephrectomy. The DNA sequence is given as TGTGCCAGCAGCTCCGGGACACTCGTCGGGGCCAACGTCCTGACTTTC. The resulting protein is CASSSGTLVGANVLTF.